This entry describes one T cell receptor beta chain. Its specificity is not known. The sample is drawn from a study of T cell responses to AZD1222 COVID-19 vaccine. Notes on the study in general: Spike-specific TCR depth and breadth grew after two AZD1222 doses. Only a handful of AZD1222 recipients, several in all, had baseline seropositivity. In a largely white British group with more females than males, clonal diversity was possibly underestimated. Spike as a whole was targeted by vaccine-associated CD4 TCRs, dominant at 160-218 and 743-854.

TCRdb's copy holds only in-frame clones and misses some; the assay was immunoSEQ multiplex PCR. The data show about 76,000 clones, with 70% to 80% seen just once and 27% held by the top ten. The CDR3 totals 13 residues. Germline assignment: CDR1 WNHNN and CDR2 SYGVQD (reference sequence). V was pared by 7 bases and J by 6 bases, with 13 bases between. Here the sequenced sample was peripheral blood, taken 28 days after the second dose of the MenACWY control vaccine. The chain has TRBV10-1 and TRBJ1-5; D is uncertain. The clonotype originates from an adult who received the MenACWY meningococcal vaccine as a control. CDR3 sequence (DNA): TGCGCCAGCACTGAAAGCCCAGGTCAGCCCCAGCATTTT. As protein: CASTESPGQPQHF.